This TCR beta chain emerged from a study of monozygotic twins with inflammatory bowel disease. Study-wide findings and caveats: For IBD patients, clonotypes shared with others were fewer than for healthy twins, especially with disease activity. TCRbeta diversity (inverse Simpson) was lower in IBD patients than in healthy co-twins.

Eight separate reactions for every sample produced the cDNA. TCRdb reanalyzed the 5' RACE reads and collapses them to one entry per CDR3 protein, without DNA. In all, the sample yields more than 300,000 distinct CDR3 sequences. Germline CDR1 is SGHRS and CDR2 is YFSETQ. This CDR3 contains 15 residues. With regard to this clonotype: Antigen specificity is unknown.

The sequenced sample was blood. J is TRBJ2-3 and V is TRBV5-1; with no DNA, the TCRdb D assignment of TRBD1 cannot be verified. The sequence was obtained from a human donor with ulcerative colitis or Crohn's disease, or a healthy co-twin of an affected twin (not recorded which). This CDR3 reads CASSLGGRWSDTQYF.